These 9 T cell receptor beta chains were sequenced from one sample in a study of siplizumab effects on memory and regulatory T cells. Libraries were prepared by immunoSEQ multiplex PCR; TCRdb keeps only in-frame clonotypes and omits some of them. Of some 100,000 clones in the sample, just over 90% are singletons; the top ten hold around 0.73%. Sequencing was carried out using Tregs sorted from blood. The receptors originated from a human donor in good health.

V gene TRBV12-5 combines with J gene TRBJ2-2; the D is unclear. The V gene's germline CDR1 is LGHNT and CDR2 FRNRAP. The CDR3 sequence is 17 residues long. The V and J ends lost 3 bases and 5 bases respectively, with 19 bases between them. This CDR3 is CASGFPQPLLSTGELFF. For the CDR3, the DNA is TGTGCTAGTGGTTTCCCGCAGCCTTTATTAAGTACCGGGGAGCTGTTTTTT.

This clone has just one count. For the CDR3, the DNA is TGTGCCAGCAGCCCAACAGGGGTGAAAGAGACCCAGTACTTC. Translating gives CASSPTGVKETQYF. This chain connects TRBV5-6 to TRBJ2-5; 7 bases are shared with TRBD1. With 4 bases clipped from V and 3 bases from J, the junction kept 6 bases outside the gene matches. The CDR3 extends over 14 amino acids. CDR1 SGHDT and CDR2 YYEEEE come from the germline V gene.

V and J are TRBV28 and TRBJ1-2, with D perhaps matching TRBD1 (5 bases). Germline loops: CDR1 MDHEN, CDR2 SYDVKM. V was trimmed by 1 base and J by 4 bases, leaving 13 bases between them. This CDR3 comprises 15 residues. CDR3: CASSLFEGVIYGYTF. In nucleotides, the CDR3 is TGTGCCAGCAGTTTATTTGAAGGGGTAATCTATGGCTACACCTTC.

The gene calls are TRBV27 and TRBJ2-6; D is unresolved. V lost 6 bases, J lost 0 bases, and 9 bases lay in between. CDR3 length equals 15 residues. Germline values: CDR1 MNHEY, CDR2 SMNVEV (reference sequence). The CDR3 loop is CASSAWGSGANVLTF. The CDR3 DNA is TGTGCCAGCAGCGCCTGGGGCTCTGGGGCCAACGTCCTGACTTTC.

This chain uses TRBV19 with TRBJ1-1; TRBD1 might be the D (6 bases). Germline loops: CDR1 LNHDA, CDR2 SQIVND (reference sequence). This CDR3 is 16 amino acids long. V gave up 4 bases and J gave up 2 bases, with 17 bases separating them. In DNA form, the CDR3 reads TGTGCCAGTAGTAGGGGGGGCGGAATACCTAACACTGAAGCTTTCTTT. Translation gives CASSRGGGIPNTEAFF.

The chain recombines TRBV7-2 with TRBJ2-7; 11 nucleotides agree with TRBD2. The length of the CDR3 is 17 residues. J gave up 1 base and V 2 bases, and 7 bases lay outside the gene matches. Per germline, CDR1 SGHTA and CDR2 FQGNSA. The CDR3: CASSLYGTSGSSYEQYF. CDR3 coding DNA: TGTGCCAGCAGCTTATACGGGACTAGCGGTTCGTCCTACGAGCAGTACTTC.

The chain recombines TRBV5-1 with TRBJ2-7, with D perhaps matching TRBD1 (6 bases). This CDR3 has 13 residues. The germline CDR1 and CDR2 sequences are SGHRS and YFSETQ. V was trimmed by 6 bases and J by 2 bases, leaving 12 bases between them. The CDR3 region has the DNA TGCGCCAGCACCGGGGACACCACCTACGAGCAGTACTTC. Translating gives CASTGDTTYEQYF.

Here the CDR3 reads CASSSRRGWDGYTF. In DNA, the CDR3 is TGTGCCAGCAGTTCCCGCAGGGGGTGGGATGGCTACACCTTC. V gene TRBV27 combines with J gene TRBJ1-2, with TRBD1 matching over 7 bases. The J segment lost 6 bases and the V segment lost 4 bases, leaving 8 bases of the junction unmatched. The CDR3 runs 14 residues. In germline, CDR1 is MNHEY, CDR2 SMNVEV (reference sequence).

This clone was seen only once. The chain couples TRBV7-2 to TRBJ1-2; D gene unclear. The V and J ends lost 1 base and 1 base respectively, with 10 bases between them. This CDR3 is built from 15 residues. The germline gives CDR1 SGHTA, CDR2 FQGNSA. The CDR3 nucleotides read TGTGCCAGCAGCTTAGGGACGGGTCTTAACTATGGCTACACCTTC. This codes for CASSLGTGLNYGYTF.